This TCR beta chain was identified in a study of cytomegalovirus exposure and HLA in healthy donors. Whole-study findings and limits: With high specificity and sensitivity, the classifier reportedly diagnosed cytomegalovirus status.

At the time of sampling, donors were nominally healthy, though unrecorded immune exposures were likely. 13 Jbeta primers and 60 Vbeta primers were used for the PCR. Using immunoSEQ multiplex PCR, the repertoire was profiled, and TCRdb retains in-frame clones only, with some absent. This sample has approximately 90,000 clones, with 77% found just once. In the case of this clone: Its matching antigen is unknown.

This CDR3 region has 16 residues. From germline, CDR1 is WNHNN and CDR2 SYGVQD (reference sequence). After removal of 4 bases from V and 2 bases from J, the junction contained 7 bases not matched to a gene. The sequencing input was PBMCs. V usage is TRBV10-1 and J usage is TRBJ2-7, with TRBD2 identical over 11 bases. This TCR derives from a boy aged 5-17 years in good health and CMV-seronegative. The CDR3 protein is CASSAQTSGEPYEQYF. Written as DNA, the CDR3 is TGCGCCAGCAGTGCCCAGACTAGCGGGGAACCCTACGAGCAGTACTTC.